This T cell receptor (beta chain) was captured by sequencing in a study of immune evolution from preneoplasia to lung adenocarcinoma. The method was immunoSEQ multiplex PCR; TCRdb's version includes in-frame clones alone and lacks a portion of them. The sample has thousands of clones, around four fifths seen once. Remarks on this clone: Its antigen remains unidentified.

Study-wide points: Top clone frequencies peaked in normal lung, apparently declining through invasive adenocarcinoma. Later-stage lesions seemingly showed higher T cell density and diversity than normal lung.

Germline CDR1 MGHRA, CDR2 YSYEKL. V lost 3 bases, J lost 0 bases, and 6 bases lay in between. The CDR3 contains 14 residues. Patients had resection in Japan or China between 2014 and 2017. H&E slides confirmed each diagnosis, reviewed by two pathologists independently. This chain joins TRBV4-1 and TRBJ1-3; D call uncertain. The sample comprised FFPE adjacent normal lung tissue. The clonotype comes from a person aged 55-80 years with lung adenocarcinoma. The DNA of the CDR3 is TGCGCCAGCAGCCAGGAAGACTCTGGAAACACCATATATTTT. Its translation is CASSQEDSGNTIYF.